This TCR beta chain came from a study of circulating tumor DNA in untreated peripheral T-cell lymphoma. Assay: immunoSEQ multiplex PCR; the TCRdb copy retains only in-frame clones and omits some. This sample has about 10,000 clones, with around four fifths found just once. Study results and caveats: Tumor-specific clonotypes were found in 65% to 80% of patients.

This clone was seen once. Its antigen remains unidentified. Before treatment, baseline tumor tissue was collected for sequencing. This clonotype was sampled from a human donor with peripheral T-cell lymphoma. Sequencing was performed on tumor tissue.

The chain's CDR3 is CASSVDLTYEQYF. In nucleotides, the CDR3 is TGTGCCAGCAGCGTCGACTTAACCTACGAGCAGTACTTC. The gene calls are TRBV9 and TRBJ2-7; no clear D. V was clipped by 2 bases and J by 2 bases, with 8 bases between them. The CDR3 consists of 13 residues. Germline CDR1 is SGDLS and CDR2 is YYNGEE.